This record looks at one TCR beta chain sequence and its context. The data were taken from a study of early stage breast cancer tumors. The CDR3 sequence is 12 residues long. V was clipped by 6 bases and J by 4 bases, with 6 bases between them. Germline CDR1 MDHEN, CDR2 SYDVKM. TCRdb's copy holds only in-frame clones and misses some; the assay was immunoSEQ multiplex PCR. The table includes fewer than 70,000 clones, approximately 84% detected once. The V and J genes are TRBV28 and TRBJ2-2; the D is unclear. The receptor comes from a person aged 35 to 50 with breast cancer. The specimen was blood. The CDR3 bases are TGTGCCAGCAGATGGGGCACCGGGGAGCTGTTTTTT. It is translated as CASRWGTGELFF.